This TCR beta chain was observed in a study of molecular identifiers for immune sequencing clone quantification. Overall study findings and caveats: For highly expanded clones, sizes could be underestimated when identical TCR molecules share a barcode. Clones exceeding 20 RNA copies carried over 99% of effector molecules but under 1% of naive-cell molecules.

Naive CD8 T cells, phenotype CD8+CD4-CCR7+CD45RA+, were sorted. This clonotype has only a few counts. Its matching antigen is unknown. There are 15 residues in the CDR3. V dropped 9 bases and J dropped 2; count of bases not matched to a gene: 6. Germline V CDR1 and CDR2: LNHNV, YYDKDF (reference sequence). TCRdb re-called the PCR reads with MiXCR, one entry per CDR3 protein. The sample records approximately 500,000 distinct CDR3 sequences, about a fifth being singletons. Source material: naive CD8+ T cells from blood, with Jurkat cell RNA spiked in. Subset reported: FACS-sorted CD8+CD4-CCR7+CD45RA+ naive T cells. The chain uses TRBV15 and TRBJ2-6; 8 nucleotides match TRBD2. The sequence came from a human donor in good health. Some libraries in this study had Jurkat cell RNA spiked in. The CDR3 is CATTGGVPGANVLTF. CDR3 DNA: TGTGCCACGACGGGGGGGGTTCCTGGGGCCAACGTCCTGACTTTC.